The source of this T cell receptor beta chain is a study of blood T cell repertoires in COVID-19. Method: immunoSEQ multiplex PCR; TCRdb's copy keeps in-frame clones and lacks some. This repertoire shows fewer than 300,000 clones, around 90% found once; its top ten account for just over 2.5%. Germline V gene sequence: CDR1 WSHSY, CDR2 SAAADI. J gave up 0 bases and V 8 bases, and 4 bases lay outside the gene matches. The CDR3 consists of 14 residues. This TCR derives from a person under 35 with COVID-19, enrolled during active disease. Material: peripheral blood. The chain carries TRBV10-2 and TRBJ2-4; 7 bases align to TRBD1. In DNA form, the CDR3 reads TGCGCCAGCGGGGGACAGCTAGCCAAAAACATTCAGTACTTC. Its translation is CASGGQLAKNIQYF.